Listed here are 26 T cell receptor beta chains from one sample, sequenced in a study of synovial regulatory T cells in juvenile arthritis. Method: immunoSEQ multiplex PCR; TCRdb's copy keeps in-frame clones and lacks some. This sample contains just under 10,000 clones. Sequencing was carried out using Treg cells from blood. Subset denoted: remaining (HLA-DR-negative) circulating blood Treg cells. All receptors derive from a donor aged 2-30 years with juvenile idiopathic arthritis.

V gene TRBV7-9 combines with J gene TRBJ2-7; TCRdb designates TRBD1, a call that cannot be tested without DNA. Germline CDR1 and CDR2: SEHNR and FQNEAQ (reference sequence). The CDR3 length is 15 residues. Only the protein sequence is given. CDR3 residues: CASSPIPGQAYEQYF.

The chain is built from TRBV5-6 and TRBJ1-5. Per germline, CDR1 SGHDT and CDR2 YYEEEE. This CDR3 is built from 16 residues. No DNA sequence was recorded. The CDR3 loop reads CASSLARAGGNQPQHF.

In terms of frequency, this clone is medium-sized. The chain links TRBV18 to TRBJ1-6. The CDR3 loop spans 13 amino acids. DNA is not recorded here. Germline V gives CDR1 KGHSH, CDR2 LQKENI. This CDR3 is CASSPPYNSPLHF.

The V call is TRBV5-5, the J call TRBJ2-7; TCRdb proposes TRBD2, but this gene call is untestable without DNA. This CDR3 spans 14 amino acids. There is no recorded DNA. Germline CDR1 is SGHKS and CDR2 is YYEKEE (reference sequence). CDR3 protein: CASSFGGIGYEQYF. The complete variable domain, with remaining parts taken from reference TRBV5-5 and TRBJ2-7, reads DAGVTQSPTHLIKTRGQQVTLRCSPISGHKSVSWYQQVLGQGPQFIFQYYEKEERGRGNFPDRFSARQFPNYSSELNVNALLLGDSALYLCASSFGGIGYEQYFGPGTRLTVT.

The gene calls are TRBV2 and TRBJ2-6; TCRdb gives TRBD1 as the D gene, but with no DNA this cannot be confirmed. CDR3 length: 17 amino acids. DNA for this receptor is not on file. Germline V gene data show CDR1 as SNHLY and CDR2 as FYNNEI. CDR3 region: CASVTDRAPAGANVLTF.

The V and J genes are TRBV28 and TRBJ2-3; with no DNA, the TCRdb D assignment of TRBD2 cannot be verified. This CDR3 is 14 amino acids long. The DNA is not on file. CDR1 is MDHEN, CDR2 SYDVKM, per germline. The CDR3 loop is CASSSRGGTDTQYF.

The chain has TRBV15 and TRBJ1-5. CDR3 size: 14 residues. No DNA appears here. Germline V gene lookup returns CDR1 LNHNV and CDR2 YYDKDF (reference sequence). CDR3 sequence reads: CATSRGRDNQPQHF.

The chain couples TRBV19 to TRBJ2-7; the TCRdb call, TRBD2, lacks DNA for checking. The germline V gene has CDR1 LNHDA and CDR2 SQIVND (reference sequence). The CDR3 is 13 amino acids. DNA was not recorded. The CDR3 sequence: CASSGTTRSEQYF.

The chain has TRBV18 and TRBJ2-7; TCRdb outputs TRBD2, but without DNA this stays unchecked. This CDR3 contains 13 residues. The nucleotide record is missing. Per the germline V gene, CDR1 is KGHSH and CDR2 is LQKENI. CDR3 in amino acids: CASSRGGLGEQYF.

The J gene is TRBJ1-2, the V gene TRBV28; TCRdb proposes TRBD1, but this gene call is untestable without DNA. Germline CDR1 MDHEN, CDR2 SYDVKM. The CDR3 is made up of 13 amino acids. No DNA has been recorded. The CDR3 sequence: CASSPSRGLGYTF.

This sequence joins TRBV10-3 and TRBJ2-7; the TRBD2 assignment by TCRdb is unverifiable without DNA. The germline gives CDR1 ENHRY, CDR2 SYGVKD. This CDR3 comprises 15 residues. The entry carries no DNA sequence. The CDR3 sequence: CAISALAGAPYEQYF.

This chain links TRBV29-1 with TRBJ1-2; the TRBD1 assignment by TCRdb is unverifiable without DNA. This CDR3 is 13 amino acids long. Nucleotide data are not available. The germline gives CDR1 SQVTM, CDR2 ANQGSEA. The CDR3 spells CSVARDRDYGYTF.

J is TRBJ1-5 and V is TRBV19; no DNA is available, so the TRBD1 call from TCRdb remains unchecked. This CDR3 contains 14 residues. No coding sequence is recorded. The germline V gene has CDR1 LNHDA and CDR2 SQIVND (reference sequence). The CDR3 spells CASSIGTGNQPQHF.

The gene calls are TRBV27 and TRBJ2-7; absent DNA, TCRdb's TRBD2 call cannot be checked. This CDR3 contains 13 residues. No DNA has been recorded. Germline CDR1 MNHEY, CDR2 SMNVEV (reference sequence). The CDR3 reads CASSLSTGVEQYF.

The rearrangement links TRBV2 to TRBJ1-4; checking the TCRdb D call of TRBD1 is not possible without DNA. CDR1 is SNHLY, CDR2 FYNNEI, per germline. This CDR3 has 12 residues. No DNA is listed. CDR3: CASGQAPEKLFF.

This rearrangement joins TRBV19 to TRBJ1-1; lacking DNA, the TRBD1 call made by TCRdb goes unchecked. The CDR3 is 14 residues long. The nucleotide record is missing. Germline loops: CDR1 LNHDA, CDR2 SQIVND (reference sequence). The CDR3: CASRYMGRSTEAFF.

The rearrangement joins TRBV5-1 to TRBJ2-6. The length of the CDR3 is 18 residues. No DNA is listed. In germline, CDR1 is SGHRS, CDR2 YFSETQ. CDR3 region: CASSLAGRPSSGANVLTF.

The chain has TRBV4-1 and TRBJ2-3; checking the TCRdb D call of TRBD2 is not possible without DNA. Germline V gives CDR1 MGHRA, CDR2 YSYEKL. The CDR3 loop spans 18 amino acids. Only the protein is on record. CDR3 region: CASSQDLLAIRAADTQYF.

The CDR3 sequence is CASSPFGSPEKLFF. The genes are TRBV18 and TRBJ1-4. Germline CDR1 is KGHSH and CDR2 is LQKENI. The CDR3 is 14 residues long. DNA is not recorded here.

The chain recombines TRBV21-1 with TRBJ2-1; TCRdb returns TRBD2, unconfirmable since there is no DNA. TRBV21-1 is a listed pseudogene. The CDR3 runs 15 residues. The entry carries no DNA sequence. CDR3 residues: CASRKLRESHNEQFF.

The chain combines TRBV9 with TRBJ2-1; absent DNA, TCRdb's TRBD1 call cannot be checked. The CDR3 runs 13 residues. Nucleotide data are not available. Germline CDR1 is SGDLS and CDR2 is YYNGEE. This chain's CDR3 is CASSVEAGNEQFF.

The rearrangement joins TRBV4-2 to TRBJ1-4. Germline lookup yields CDR1 LGHNA and CDR2 YNFKEQ. The CDR3 consists of 13 residues. No DNA sequence is on record. The CDR3 loop is CASRYGTNEKLFF.

The chain carries TRBV5-6 and TRBJ2-1; the TCRdb call, TRBD2, lacks DNA for checking. CDR1 is SGHDT and CDR2 is YYEEEE in the germline V gene. This CDR3 has 16 amino acids. The protein alone is recorded here. The CDR3 loop reads CASSPGTSGSSYEQFF.

The chain has TRBV10-1 and TRBJ2-2; lacking DNA, the TRBD2 call made by TCRdb goes unchecked. CDR1 and CDR2 (germline): WNHNN, SYGVQD (reference sequence). The CDR3 extends over 17 amino acids. Only the protein sequence is given. The CDR3 sequence: CASSEMPGLAGTGELFF.

The rearrangement uses TRBV19 and TRBJ1-4; TCRdb picks TRBD1, but there is no DNA to check that call. CDR1 LNHDA and CDR2 SQIVND come from the germline V gene (reference sequence). The CDR3 covers 17 residues. A DNA sequence was not provided. The CDR3: CASSKRTGTATNEKLFF.

This chain links TRBV11-1 with TRBJ1-2. Per the germline V gene, CDR1 is SGHAT and CDR2 is FQDESV (reference sequence). This CDR3 region has 15 residues. No DNA is listed. Here the CDR3 reads CASSPLRGGAYGYTF.